The sequence of this T cell receptor (beta chain) was determined in a study of blood T cell repertoires in COVID-19. Study overall: PBMCs, B-cell-depleted T cells, or T cells were the source of the cDNA or gDNA that made up the material.

Using immunoSEQ multiplex PCR, the repertoire was profiled, and TCRdb retains in-frame clones only, with some absent. The repertoire holds 200,000 to 250,000 clones, with 60% to 85% as singletons. Looked up from germline, CDR1 is LGHDT and CDR2 is YNNKEL (reference sequence). The V and J ends lost 8 bases and 4 bases respectively, with 9 bases between them. The CDR3 is 12 amino acids. The sequence was collected from a woman in her 70s with acute or convalescent COVID-19. Input material: peripheral blood. The chain carries TRBV3-1 (or the pseudogene TRBV3-2) and TRBJ1-3; no firm D call. The CDR3: CASRRAGNTIYF. The CDR3 DNA follows: TGTGCCAGCCGGAGAGCCGGAAACACCATATATTTT.